This T cell receptor (beta chain) was captured in a study of shared clonotypes between healthy human individuals. CDR3 length equals 15 residues. Germline loops: CDR1 SEHNR, CDR2 FQNEAQ (reference sequence). Trimming removed 4 bases from V and 2 bases from J; junction bases left unmatched: 6. There were only Caucasian adults among the donors, and all lived in Nashville, Tennessee. When samples were unsorted, tens of millions of PBMCs were used for genomic DNA. TCRdb's table, derived via immunoSEQ multiplex PCR, lists solely in-frame clones and lacks some. Of some 490,000 clones listed, about 78% are singletons. This clone showed up just a few times.

The sequence was obtained from a woman in her thirties or forties in good health. Some clones in this sample may be carry-over from other donors' samples. The source material was PBMCs. V gene TRBV7-9 combines with J gene TRBJ2-7, with TRBD2 matching 9 bases. CDR3: CASSWGSGSPYEQYF. CDR3 bases: TGTGCCAGCAGCTGGGGTAGCGGGAGCCCCTACGAGCAGTACTTC.